Below, one TCR beta chain is given with its context. Its antigen is not known. Germline trimming cut 3 bases from V and 5 bases from J; bases unmatched to any gene: 13. This CDR3 has 16 residues. The germline gives CDR1 SNHLY, CDR2 FYNNEI. Sequencing was at survey level. Generated by immunoSEQ multiplex PCR, the TCRdb table keeps only in-frame clones and is missing some. The sample holds 32,000 or so clones, around four fifths seen once. This sample was taken from a study of STAT5B mutations in CD4+ large granular lymphocyte leukemia. Study outcomes and limitations: 8/27 top patient clones versus 2/35 control clones were TRBV06-family.

The gene calls are TRBV2 and TRBJ2-7; 7 nucleotides align to TRBD2. This clonotype was obtained from a human donor in good health. Sequenced input: CD4+ T cells from blood buffy coats. The CDR3 DNA follows: TGTGCCAGCAGTGACCCGACGGGAGGCCGGGCCCACGAGCAGTACTTC. This encodes CASSDPTGGRAHEQYF.